This section outlines one TCR beta chain sequence together with its context. Its antigen is unknown. These data originate in a study of beta chain features in type 1 diabetes. The germline V gene has CDR1 SGHRS and CDR2 YFSETQ. V shed 4 bases and J shed 5 bases, with 12 bases lying between them. The CDR3 runs 13 residues. Reverse transcription of all isolated RNA meant that expressed TCRB transcripts were sequenced. This table comes from immunoSEQ multiplex PCR, and its TCRdb copy is limited to in-frame clones, with some not included. Found here are some 640,000 clones, about an eighth of them singletons; the top ten hold approximately 0.043%. The study's findings and limits: TCRB CDR3s were moderately but significantly shorter in Type 1 diabetes patients in all four CD4+ subsets. Type 1 diabetes patients had fewer VDJ junction insertions and more deletions.

The receptor was derived from a man aged 18 to 30 with type 1 diabetes. The specimen sequenced was naive CD4+ T cells from blood. This chain links TRBV5-1 with TRBJ2-5; D is tentatively TRBD1 or TRBD2 (5 bases each). In nucleotides, the CDR3 is TGCGCCAGCAGCGGGACCCCAGGGGAGACCCAGTACTTC. Protein product: CASSGTPGETQYF. The whole variable domain, filled in from reference TRBV5-1 and TRBJ2-5, reads KAGVTQTPRYLIKTRGQQVTLSCSPISGHRSVSWYQQTPGQGLQFLFEYFSETQRNKGNFPGRFSGRQFSNSRSEMNVSTLELGDSALYLCASSGTPGETQYFGPGTRLLVL.